The 21 T cell receptor beta chains below come from one sample, sequenced in a study of naive and memory T cell subsets. Findings and caveats of the study: Naive repertoires, especially CD8, held a few larger clonotypes, possibly memory cells re-expressing CD45RA.

What these receptors recognize is not known. Both TRBC1 and TRBC2 were covered by a beta constant-region primer of two equimolar oligonucleotides. Four rounds of PCR amplified the ligated cDNA using nested alpha and beta constant-region primers plus SP2. From the UMI-ligation and nested PCR reads, TCRdb called clonotypes with MiXCR, one entry per CDR3 protein. The repertoire consists of about 150,000 distinct CDR3 sequences, with roughly 23% occurring once and the leading ten covering 0.09% to 0.13%. The sequenced material came from naive CD4+ T cells from blood. The receptor set was obtained from a human donor in good health.

This clonotype turned up a few times. The chain combines TRBV6-2 or TRBV6-3 with TRBJ2-7; 8 nucleotides agree with TRBD2. The CDR3 consists of 12 residues. In germline, CDR1 is MNHEY, CDR2 SVGEGT. Trimming cost V 6 bases and J 6 bases; bases outside gene matches: 4. The CDR3: CASRGGRIEQYF. The CDR3 DNA is TGTGCCAGCAGGGGCGGGAGGATCGAGCAGTACTTC.

The V call is TRBV12-3 or TRBV12-4, the J call TRBJ2-7; weak D call: TRBD2 (6 bases). Trimming stripped 4 bases from V and 12 bases from J, with 19 bases between. There are 13 residues in the CDR3. CDR3 in DNA: TGTGCCAGCAGTTCCGGGACGACTAGGACTCGGTACTTC. Translated, it gives CASSSGTTRTRYF.

This clonotype was observed many times. The rearrangement uses TRBV6-5 and TRBJ2-1; D is unclear. Germline-derived CDR1 and CDR2 are MNHEY and SVGAGI. The CDR3 totals 15 residues. Trimming left V 4 bases short and J 6 bases short, with 16 bases between. The CDR3 protein is CASSSTQIRINEQFF. In DNA, the CDR3 is TGTGCCAGCAGTTCCACCCAGATAAGAATCAATGAGCAGTTCTTC.

The table lists this clonotype with many counts. V gene TRBV5-1 combines with J gene TRBJ2-5; D gene uncertain. The V gene's germline CDR1 is SGHRS and CDR2 YFSETQ. V was trimmed by 4 bases and J by 0 bases, leaving 4 bases between them. The CDR3 is made up of 12 amino acids. CDR3 sequence: CASSQNQETQYF. DNA for the CDR3: TGCGCCAGCAGCCAGAACCAAGAGACCCAGTACTTC.

This clonotype was recorded a few times. The chain joins TRBV20-1 to TRBJ2-7; D possibly corresponds to TRBD1 (6 bases). The CDR3 is made up of 14 amino acids. CDR1 is DFQATT and CDR2 is SNEGSKA in the germline V gene (reference sequence). Trimming removed 6 bases at V and 0 bases at J, with 15 bases between. The CDR3 region is CSAVGQRSSYEQYF. As DNA, the CDR3 is TGCAGTGCGGTAGGACAGAGAAGCTCCTACGAGCAGTACTTC.

In its sample, this clonotype was seen a few times. The chain joins TRBV10-2 to TRBJ2-2, with D hard to call. The CDR3 consists of 16 residues. Germline CDR1 reads WSHSY; CDR2 reads SAAADI. Trimming shortened V by 8 bases and J by 4 bases, and 20 bases separated the two germline ends. The CDR3 region has the DNA TGCGCCAGCGCCGAGTTACGGACGCTGAGCACCGGGGAGCTGTTTTTT. Translation: CASAELRTLSTGELFF.

This clonotype was recorded a few times. This sequence joins TRBV4-2 and TRBJ1-2; tentatively, D is TRBD1 (5 bases). There are 12 residues in the CDR3. Per germline, CDR1 LGHNA and CDR2 YNFKEQ. The V end was cut by 1 base, the J end by 7 bases, with 7 bases between. The CDR3 sequence: CASSQATGGYTF. The CDR3 nucleotides are TGTGCCAGCAGCCAAGCAACAGGTGGCTACACCTTC.

This clonotype was picked up a small number of times. The CDR3 spells CSAQNGGRSEAFF. The CDR3 nucleotides are TGCAGTGCTCAGAATGGTGGCAGGTCTGAAGCTTTCTTT. The chain employs TRBV20-1 and TRBJ1-1, with D hard to call. The CDR3 extends over 13 amino acids. Looked up from germline, CDR1 is DFQATT and CDR2 is SNEGSKA (reference sequence). V dropped 5 bases and J dropped 6 bases, with 16 bases sitting between them.

The chain's CDR3 is CASSWTGALNQPQHF. Written as DNA, the CDR3 is TGTGCCAGCAGCTGGACAGGAGCACTCAATCAGCCCCAGCATTTT. The gene calls are TRBV6-5 and TRBJ1-5, with 7 positions matching TRBD1. Germline V gene data show CDR1 as MNHEY and CDR2 as SVGAGI. Trimming cost V 6 bases and J 3 bases; bases outside gene matches: 8. The CDR3 runs to 15 residues.

This clonotype has a count of ten or more. This chain uses TRBV12-3 or TRBV12-4 with TRBJ2-2; D gene uncertain. The CDR3 runs 13 residues. The V gene lost 2 bases and the J gene lost 6 bases, with 7 bases spanning the gap. The CDR3 here is CASSLLVSGELFF. The CDR3 DNA is TGTGCCAGCAGTTTATTAGTTTCCGGGGAGCTGTTTTTT.

This clonotype came up a few times. The chain employs TRBV4-1 and TRBJ2-1; D possibly corresponds to TRBD2 (6 bases). This CDR3 comprises 16 residues. Germline V gene sequence: CDR1 MGHRA, CDR2 YSYEKL. V gave up 2 bases and J gave up 0 bases, with 11 bases separating them. CDR3 in amino acids: CASSQQGLSSYNEQFF. DNA for the CDR3: TGCGCCAGCAGCCAACAGGGACTCTCCTCCTACAATGAGCAGTTCTTC.

This clonotype appeared a single time. This sequence joins TRBV20-1 and TRBJ1-1; perhaps TRBD1 as D (5 bases). Deletions cut 5 bases from V and 4 bases from J, with 11 bases between. CDR1 is DFQATT, CDR2 SNEGSKA, per germline (reference sequence). The CDR3 is 12 amino acids. CDR3 residues: CSARTTSTEAFF. As DNA, the CDR3 is TGCAGTGCTCGGACAACGAGCACTGAAGCTTTCTTT.

There are a few counts of this clonotype. The V call is TRBV4-2, the J call TRBJ2-3, with TRBD2 matching 9 bases. Germline trimming cut 0 bases from V and 1 base from J; bases unmatched to any gene: 2. Per germline, CDR1 LGHNA and CDR2 YNFKEQ. This CDR3 region has 16 residues. CDR3 protein: CASSQDSSGGTDTQYF. CDR3 nucleotide sequence: TGTGCCAGCAGCCAAGATTCTAGCGGGGGCACAGATACGCAGTATTTT.

This clonotype was seen a handful of times. The chain combines TRBV29-1 with TRBJ1-1, with 9 bases that match TRBD1. Germline trimming cut 6 bases from V and 4 bases from J; bases unmatched to any gene: 9. CDR1 is SQVTM and CDR2 is ANQGSEA in the germline V gene. CDR3 length equals 14 residues. CDR3 sequence: CSVSGQGRPTEAFF. The DNA of the CDR3 is TGCAGCGTCTCAGGACAGGGGCGCCCCACTGAAGCTTTCTTT.

This clonotype has only a few counts. The chain has TRBV6-1 and TRBJ2-4, with 10 bases matching TRBD2. This CDR3 contains 15 residues. V shed 6 bases and J 8 bases; nucleotides not matched to a gene: 10. CDR1 and CDR2 (germline): MNHNS, SASEGT. The chain's CDR3 is CASSAPPSGRDIQYF. In DNA form, the CDR3 reads TGTGCCAGCAGCGCCCCTCCTAGCGGGAGAGACATTCAGTACTTC.

The chain recombines TRBV30 with TRBJ2-3; tentative D call: TRBD1 (6 bases). V lost 1 base and J lost 3, with 14 bases in between. This CDR3 spans 15 amino acids. The V gene's germline CDR1 is GTSNPN and CDR2 SVGIG (reference sequence). The CDR3 spells CAWSEDRLKTDTQYF. The CDR3, as DNA: TGTGCCTGGAGTGAAGACAGGCTCAAGACAGATACGCAGTATTTT.

This sequence joins TRBV28 and TRBJ2-3; D is ambiguous. V gave up 11 bases and J gave up 8 bases, with 20 bases separating them. Germline V gene lookup returns CDR1 MDHEN and CDR2 SYDVKM. CDR3 length equals 13 residues. The CDR3 nucleotides read TGTGCCGCCAGCAGTGCCGTGCTTCCTACGCAGTATTTT. Translated: CAASSAVLPTQYF.

The chain uses TRBV10-3 and TRBJ1-1; the D is unclear. The CDR3 is 11 amino acids. Deletions cut 3 bases from V and 7 bases from J, with 6 bases between. From germline, CDR1 is ENHRY and CDR2 SYGVKD. The CDR3 reads CAISDEDEAFF. As DNA, the CDR3 is TGTGCCATCAGTGACGAGGATGAAGCTTTCTTT.

The V gene is TRBV19, the J gene TRBJ2-1, with 8 bases that match TRBD2. Germline lookup yields CDR1 LNHDA and CDR2 SQIVND (reference sequence). V trimming: 5 bases; J trimming: 7 bases; junction bases outside the gene matches: 7. The CDR3 runs to 14 residues. The CDR3 region has the DNA TGTGCCAGTAGTCAGCGGGAGCCGGGGAATGAGCAGTTCTTC. Amino acid sequence: CASSQREPGNEQFF.

The V gene is TRBV29-1, the J gene TRBJ2-7; weak D call: TRBD2 (5 bases). Trimming left V 0 bases short and J 2 bases short, with 14 bases between. The CDR3 runs to 15 residues. Germline CDR1 reads SQVTM; CDR2 reads ANQGSEA. CDR3 nucleotide sequence: TGCAGCGTTGAAGATCCGTTGGGAGCGACCTACGAGCAGTACTTC. The encoded protein is CSVEDPLGATYEQYF.

The chain uses TRBV30 and TRBJ2-1, with 13 positions matching TRBD2. The germline V gene encodes CDR1 GTSNPN and CDR2 SVGIG (reference sequence). V dropped 3 bases and J dropped 0; count of bases not matched to a gene: 8. There are 18 residues in the CDR3. The CDR3 bases are TGTGCCTGGAGCCTGGCCCGGACTAGCGGGAGCTCCTACAATGAGCAGTTCTTC. This sequence encodes CAWSLARTSGSSYNEQFF.